This TCR beta chain was sequenced for a study of T cell responses to AZD1222 COVID-19 vaccine. Findings of the study overall: Only five to seven individuals given AZD1222 were seropositive at baseline. Recipients of two AZD1222 doses showed rising Spike-specific TCR breadth and depth. Dominant at 160-218 and 743-854, vaccine-associated CD4 TCRs also spanned spike.

To note about this clone: The antigen is undetermined.

This CDR3 spans 17 amino acids. Between the trimmed V and J ends, which lost 0 bases and 0 bases, there was a span of 9 bases. Germline V CDR1 and CDR2: MNHEY, SMNVEV (reference sequence). Measured with immunoSEQ multiplex PCR; TCRdb has only the in-frame clones, and not every one. The data contain 130,000 or so clones, roughly 90% of them seen just once; the ten biggest clones take up 5% to 6.5%. The sample consisted of peripheral blood, taken on day 0 of AZD1222 vaccination. The chain combines TRBV27 with TRBJ1-6; a weak D match, TRBD1 (5 bases). The receptor comes from an adult in good health. CDR3 bases: TGTGCCAGCAGTTTATCCTCGGGGGACTCCTATAATTCACCCCTCCACTTT. This translates into CASSLSSGDSYNSPLHF.